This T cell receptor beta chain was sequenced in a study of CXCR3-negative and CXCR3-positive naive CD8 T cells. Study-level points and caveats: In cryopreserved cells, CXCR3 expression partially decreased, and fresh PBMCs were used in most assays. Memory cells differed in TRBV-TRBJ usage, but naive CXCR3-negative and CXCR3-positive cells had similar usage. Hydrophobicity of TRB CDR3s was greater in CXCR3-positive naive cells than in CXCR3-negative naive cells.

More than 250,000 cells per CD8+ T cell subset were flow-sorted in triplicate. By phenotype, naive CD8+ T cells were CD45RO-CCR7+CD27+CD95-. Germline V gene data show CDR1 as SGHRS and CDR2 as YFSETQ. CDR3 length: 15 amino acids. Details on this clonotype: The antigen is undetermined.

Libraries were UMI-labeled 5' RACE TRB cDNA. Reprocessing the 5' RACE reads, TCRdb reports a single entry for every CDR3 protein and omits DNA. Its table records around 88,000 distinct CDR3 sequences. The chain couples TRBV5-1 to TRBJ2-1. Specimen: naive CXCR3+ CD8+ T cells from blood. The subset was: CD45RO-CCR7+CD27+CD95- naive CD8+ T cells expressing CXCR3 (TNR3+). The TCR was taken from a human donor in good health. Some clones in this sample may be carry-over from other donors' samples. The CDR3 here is CASSLAREPENEQFF.